Below are 11 T cell receptor beta chains sequenced from a single sample in a study of blood T cell repertoires in COVID-19. Some clones are missing from TCRdb's copy, which holds only in-frame ones; the method was immunoSEQ multiplex PCR. The sample contains 70,000 or so clones, roughly nine tenths of which appear only once. Sequencing was carried out using peripheral blood. The receptors come from a human donor in a cohort sampled during active COVID-19.

Here the CDR3 reads CASSGGDSPQETQYF. The DNA of the CDR3 is TGCGCCAGCAGCGGAGGGGACAGTCCCCAAGAGACCCAGTACTTC. This chain links TRBV5-1 with TRBJ2-5; possibly TRBD1 for D (7 bases). This CDR3 is built from 15 residues. Germline V gene lookup returns CDR1 SGHRS and CDR2 YFSETQ. V was trimmed by 4 bases and J by 1 base, leaving 14 bases between them.

The genes are TRBV18 and TRBJ1-5, with unresolved D. The V end lost 3 bases, the J end lost 7 bases, and 16 bases lay between the germline ends. From germline, CDR1 is KGHSH and CDR2 LQKENI. The CDR3 spans 15 residues. This chain's CDR3 is CASSPKIEHWQPQHF. DNA for the CDR3: TGTGCCAGCTCACCGAAGATTGAGCATTGGCAGCCCCAGCATTTT.

This chain links TRBV6-2 or TRBV6-3 with TRBJ2-1; 13 bases are shared with TRBD2. V lost 2 bases, J lost 10 bases, and 2 bases stayed unmatched. The germline gives CDR1 MNHEY, CDR2 SVGEGT. CDR3 length equals 14 residues. As DNA, the CDR3 is TGTGCCAGCAGTTACCAACTAGCGGGAGGGGAGCAGTTCTTC. Translating it yields CASSYQLAGGEQFF.

This chain joins TRBV5-1 and TRBJ2-1; 11 nucleotides match TRBD1. Trimming cost V 0 bases and J 4 bases; bases outside gene matches: 3. The CDR3 covers 16 residues. Per germline, CDR1 SGHRS and CDR2 YFSETQ. The CDR3 region is CASSLAGTGGYNEQFF. The CDR3 DNA reads as TGCGCCAGCAGCTTGGCCGGGACAGGGGGTTACAATGAGCAGTTCTTC.

The chain is built from TRBV25-1 and TRBJ2-6; 9 bases agree with TRBD1. This CDR3 comprises 17 residues. V lost 3 bases and J lost 3; bases outside the gene matches: 6. Germline CDR1 reads MGHDK; CDR2 reads SYGVNS. For the CDR3, the DNA is TGTGCCAGCAGTGACGTCGGGACAGGGAGTGGGGCCAACGTCCTGACTTTC. The encoded protein is CASSDVGTGSGANVLTF.

The chain combines TRBV19 with TRBJ2-1, with D uncertain. The V end lost 5 bases, the J end lost 0 bases, and 8 bases lay between the germline ends. CDR1 is LNHDA, CDR2 SQIVND, per germline (reference sequence). The CDR3 is made up of 14 amino acids. Written as DNA, the CDR3 is TGTGCCAGTAGTTACATTGGCTCCTACAATGAGCAGTTCTTC. Residues: CASSYIGSYNEQFF. Filled out from reference TRBV19 and TRBJ2-1, the complete variable domain reads DGGITQSPKYLFRKEGQNVTLSCEQNLNHDAMYWYRQDPGQGLRLIYYSQIVNDFQKGDIAEGYSVSREKKESFPLTVTSAQKNPTAFYLCASSYIGSYNEQFFGPGTRLTVL.

The chain recombines TRBV18 with TRBJ2-3; the match to TRBD2 covers 9 bases. After removal of 3 bases from V and 6 bases from J, the junction contained 7 bases not matched to a gene. The CDR3 has 15 amino acids. CDR1 KGHSH and CDR2 LQKENI come from the germline V gene. The CDR3 reads CASSPVAGGADTQYF. In nucleotides, the CDR3 is TGTGCCAGCTCACCCGTCGCGGGAGGGGCCGATACGCAGTATTTT.

The gene calls are TRBV15 and TRBJ2-5; TRBD2 is a possible D gene (6 bases). In germline, CDR1 is LNHNV, CDR2 YYDKDF (reference sequence). This CDR3 spans 14 amino acids. The ends were cut back, 6 bases at V and 5 bases at J, with 16 bases in the middle. The CDR3 DNA reads TGTGCCACCAGTCCGGGAGTGGTGTGGGAGACCCAGTACTTC. It encodes CATSPGVVWETQYF.

The chain links TRBV4-1 to TRBJ1-5; tentative D call: TRBD1 (5 bases). The V gene lost 0 bases and the J gene lost 3 bases, with 12 bases spanning the gap. Germline V gives CDR1 MGHRA, CDR2 YSYEKL. CDR3 length: 16 residues. The CDR3 DNA is TGCGCCAGCAGCCAAGATTGGGGGGTGGTCAATCAGCCCCAGCATTTT. Translation: CASSQDWGVVNQPQHF.

V usage is TRBV7-9 and J usage is TRBJ1-4; 7 bases match TRBD1. The CDR3 length is 16 residues. Unmatched junction bases numbered 9, after V lost 0 bases and J lost 8 bases. Germline CDR1 SEHNR, CDR2 FQNEAQ (reference sequence). Here the CDR3 reads CASSLARQGQREKLFF. In DNA form, the CDR3 reads TGTGCCAGCAGCTTAGCCCGACAGGGTCAGCGAGAAAAACTGTTTTTT.

In this sample, this clone turned up a few times. V is TRBV5-5 and J is TRBJ2-7, with 10 positions matching TRBD1. The CDR3 covers 17 residues. In germline, CDR1 is SGHKS, CDR2 YYEKEE (reference sequence). V lost 0 bases to trimming and J lost 1 base; unmatched junction nucleotides: 7. The CDR3 reads CASSLARGQGRSYEQYF. The CDR3 nucleotides read TGTGCCAGCAGCTTGGCCAGGGGACAGGGGCGATCCTACGAGCAGTACTTC.